The text below deals with one T cell receptor (beta chain). Authors' processing steps: Researchers report that nucleated cell counts were estimated from reference gene primer amplification. The method was immunoSEQ multiplex PCR; TCRdb's version includes in-frame clones alone and lacks a portion of them. That table furnishes V, J and clone size, whereas the DNA furnished D and trimming. Here the sample spans some 150,000 clones, about four fifths being singletons. This sample stems from a study of blood T cell repertoires in COVID-19. Study background: The United States, Italy and Spain were the sources of the acute and convalescent COVID-19 samples. From T cells, B-cell-depleted T cells, or PBMCs came the material, which was cDNA or gDNA.

In germline, CDR1 is LNHDA, CDR2 SQIVND (reference sequence). There are 14 residues in the CDR3. The ends lost 5 bases at V and 6 bases at J; junction bases unmatched: 9. The TCR originated in a human donor in a cohort sampled during active COVID-19. The specimen was peripheral blood. The chain has TRBV19 and TRBJ1-1, with TRBD1 matching over 7 bases. The CDR3 sequence is CASSPLTGIAEAFF. Here the CDR3 DNA reads TGTGCCAGTAGTCCCCTGACAGGGATCGCTGAAGCTTTCTTT.